This TCR beta chain was documented in a study of high-grade serous ovarian cancer treatment subgroups. Tumor samples were taken before definitive surgery or chemotherapy. Broader study findings: Only CDR3 was analyzed; CDR1 and CDR2 were not. These tumor repertoires lack spatial information from bulk sequencing. Repertoire similarity ranged roughly 0.11 to 0.85 between tumors of one patient.

The germline V and J ends were trimmed by 2 bases and 1 base, with 12 bases remaining between them. CDR3 length equals 15 residues. CDR1 MDHEN and CDR2 SYDVKM come from the germline V gene. The data were produced by immunoSEQ multiplex PCR, yet TCRdb's version contains in-frame clones alone and is incomplete. The sample has fewer than 1,000 clones, approximately 61% seen once. Concerning this clone: Its antigen is not identified.

J is TRBJ2-7 and V is TRBV28; tentatively, D is TRBD1 or TRBD2 (5 bases each). Sequences were obtained from tumor tissue. The receptor was isolated from a human donor with high-grade serous ovarian cancer. The CDR3 DNA sequence: TGTGCCAGCAGTTTAGGTTGGGACCTTTCCTACGAGCAGTACTTC. Translated: CASSLGWDLSYEQYF.